This is a list of T cell receptor beta chains from one sample in a study of cytomegalovirus exposure and HLA in healthy donors. TCRdb keeps only in-frame clones here, not all; method: immunoSEQ multiplex PCR. The data contain fewer than 200,000 clones, roughly 68% of them seen just once; the ten biggest clones take up approximately 1.8%. Material for sequencing was PBMCs. The receptors were gathered from a woman aged 30 to 39 in good health and CMV-seronegative. Each CDR3 is given with its conserved first and last residue. D genes are given only for firm matches. The listing skips clone size in some rows; elsewhere it reads once, few, many or a size class.

J gene | V gene | D gene | clone size | CDR3 protein | CDR3 DNA
TRBJ1-5 | TRBV4-1 | NA | NA | CASSQAGQLNQPQHF | TGCGCCAGCAGCCAAGCCGGACAGCTCAATCAGCCCCAGCATTTT
TRBJ1-6 | TRBV25-1 | NA | NA | CASSEAGSYNSPLHF | TGTGCCAGCAGTGAGGCTGGGAGCTATAATTCACCCCTCCACTTT
TRBJ2-1 | TRBV19 | TRBD2 | NA | CASSKLAGRIYNEQFF | TGTGCCAGTAGTAAGCTAGCGGGCCGGATCTACAATGAGCAGTTCTTC
TRBJ1-1 | TRBV30 | TRBD1 | NA | CAWTRDRVNTEAFF | TGTGCCTGGACTCGGGACAGGGTAAACACTGAAGCTTTCTTT
TRBJ1-2 | TRBV5-1 | NA | NA | CASSQVGGVNRYGYTF | TGCGCCAGCAGCCAGGTTGGGGGGGTTAATAGGTATGGCTACACCTTC
TRBJ1-1 | TRBV4-3 | NA | NA | CASSPSGGVYEAFF | TGCGCCAGCAGTCCGTCGGGGGGGGTGTATGAAGCTTTCTTT
TRBJ2-1 | TRBV10-2 | TRBD2 | NA | CASKGLRSNEQFF | TGCGCCAGCAAGGGACTAAGATCCAATGAGCAGTTCTTC
TRBJ1-5 | TRBV2 | NA | NA | CASMRRAGADQPQHF | TGTGCCAGCATGAGGAGGGCGGGCGCTGATCAGCCCCAGCATTTT
TRBJ2-5 | TRBV4-3 | TRBD1 | NA | CASSPDRGGTETQYF | TGCGCCAGCAGCCCGGACAGGGGAGGCACAGAGACCCAGTACTTC
TRBJ1-4 | TRBV6-6 | TRBD1 | NA | CASSTQGGNEKLFF | TGTGCCAGCAGCACACAGGGGGGTAATGAAAAACTGTTTTTT
TRBJ2-2 | TRBV5-8 | TRBD1 | NA | CASSFRGRGAGELFF | TGTGCCAGCAGCTTCAGGGGGCGAGGGGCCGGGGAGCTGTTTTTT
TRBJ2-7 | TRBV6-6 | NA | NA | CASSPRQPYYEQYF | TGTGCCAGCAGCCCAAGACAGCCTTACTACGAGCAGTACTTC
TRBJ2-7 | TRBV6-6 | NA | NA | CASSPGVDEQYF | TGTGCCAGCAGTCCCGGTGTCGACGAGCAGTACTTC
TRBJ1-6 | TRBV6-1 | NA | once | CASSEAYRDSPLHF | TGTGCCAGCAGTGAAGCTTACAGGGATTCACCCCTCCACTTT
TRBJ1-1 | TRBV14 | TRBD1 | NA | CASSHPGRGRTEAFF | TGTGCCAGCAGCCACCCGGGAAGGGGGCGTACTGAAGCTTTCTTT
TRBJ1-4 | TRBV5-4 | NA | NA | CASSLGGRGGEEKLFF | TGTGCCAGCAGTCTGGGCGGGAGGGGGGGCGAGGAAAAACTGTTTTTT
TRBJ1-5 | TRBV30 | NA | NA | CAWSFSGVQPQHF | TGTGCCTGGAGTTTTTCAGGGGTTCAGCCCCAGCATTTT
TRBJ1-5 | TRBV2 | NA | NA | CASSVFSNQPQHF | TGTGCCAGCAGTGTCTTTAGCAATCAGCCCCAGCATTTT
TRBJ1-3 | TRBV7-9 | TRBD1 | NA | CASSRTGVGGNTIYF | TGTGCCAGCAGCCGAACAGGGGTCGGGGGAAACACCATATATTTT
TRBJ1-1 | TRBV19 | TRBD1 | NA | CASSIARQGNTEAFF | TGTGCCAGTAGTATAGCCAGACAGGGGAACACTGAAGCTTTCTTT
TRBJ2-2 | TRBV4-1 | NA | NA | CASSYGRNTGELFF | TGCGCCAGCAGCTACGGTCGCAACACCGGGGAGCTGTTTTTT
TRBJ2-1 | TRBV30 | TRBD2 | NA | CAWSVELAGLNEQFF | TGTGCCTGGAGTGTCGAACTAGCGGGCCTCAATGAGCAGTTCTTC
TRBJ2-7 | TRBV7-2 | NA | NA | CASSTRGGYEQYF | TGTGCCAGCAGTACAAGGGGGGGCTACGAGCAGTACTTC
TRBJ2-7 | TRBV7-8 | NA | NA | CASSLNPGYEQYF | TGTGCCAGCAGCTTAAATCCGGGCTACGAGCAGTACTTC
TRBJ1-2 | TRBV27 | TRBD1 | once | CASSLGRGRGGYTF | TGTGCCAGCAGTTTGGGCAGGGGGCGCGGGGGCTACACCTTC
TRBJ2-5 | TRBV6-6 | TRBD1 | NA | CASSPGQVRPQETQYF | TGTGCCAGCAGTCCCGGACAGGTCCGACCTCAAGAGACCCAGTACTTC
TRBJ2-7 | TRBV27 | NA | NA | CASSDRDTMYEQYF | TGTGCCAGCAGTGACCGGGACACCATGTACGAGCAGTACTTC
TRBJ1-5 | TRBV5-1 | TRBD1 | NA | CASSVLRTGLTQNQPQHF | TGCGCCAGCAGCGTCCTACGGACAGGGCTGACTCAAAATCAGCCCCAGCATTTT
TRBJ1-1 | TRBV19 | NA | NA | CASSPRGGNTEAFF | TGTGCCAGTAGCCCGAGGGGGGGGAACACTGAAGCTTTCTTT
TRBJ1-2 | TRBV2 | NA | NA | CASSDRVGYTF | TGTGCCAGCAGTGACAGGGTCGGCTACACCTTC
TRBJ1-6 | TRBV5-1 | NA | NA | CASSSQGSAPLHF | TGCGCCAGCAGCTCCCAGGGATCGGCACCCCTCCACTTT
TRBJ2-3 | TRBV5-1 | NA | NA | CASSLAKSGADTQYF | TGCGCCAGCAGCTTGGCCAAGTCAGGGGCCGATACGCAGTATTTT
TRBJ2-2 | TRBV4-2 | NA | few | CASTGANTGELFF | TGTGCCAGCACAGGGGCGAACACCGGGGAGCTGTTTTTT
TRBJ2-7 | TRBV25-1 | TRBD1 | NA | CASSDPGQGGYEQYF | TGTGCCAGCAGTGATCCGGGACAGGGGGGCTACGAGCAGTACTTC
TRBJ1-3 | TRBV6-1 | NA | once | CASNEDRGGNTIYF | TGTGCCAGCAACGAAGATCGGGGAGGAAACACCATATATTTT
TRBJ2-7 | TRBV10-3 | NA | NA | CAISDGQVYEQYF | TGTGCCATCAGTGACGGCCAGGTTTACGAGCAGTACTTC
TRBJ2-1 | TRBV6-4 | TRBD1 | NA | CASRGQGAFSEQFF | TGTGCCAGCAGAGGACAGGGGGCTTTCAGTGAGCAGTTCTTC
TRBJ2-3 | TRBV30 | NA | NA | CAWSGSYTDTQYF | TGTGCCTGGAGTGGAAGCTACACAGATACGCAGTATTTT
TRBJ1-1 | TRBV11-3 | NA | NA | CASSEQGNTEAFF | TGTGCCAGCAGCGAACAGGGGAACACTGAAGCTTTCTTT
TRBJ1-3 | TRBV9 | NA | few | CASSVRDGSFSLGNTIYF | TGTGCCAGCAGCGTCCGGGACGGGAGTTTCTCTCTTGGAAACACCATATATTTT
TRBJ1-1 | TRBV5-1 | NA | NA | CASSPPGPQNTEAFF | TGCGCCAGCAGCCCACCTGGGCCCCAGAACACTGAAGCTTTCTTT
TRBJ2-7 | TRBV28 | TRBD2 | NA | CASSLRIGLADYSYEQYF | TGTGCCAGCAGTTTACGAATTGGACTAGCGGACTACTCCTACGAGCAGTACTTC
TRBJ2-7 | TRBV18 | TRBD1 | once | CASSPPSGGSYEQYF | TGTGCCAGCTCACCACCCTCAGGGGGTAGCTACGAGCAGTACTTC
TRBJ2-3 | TRBV29-1 | TRBD2 | NA | CSGAAGAGTDTQYF | TGCAGCGGCGCAGCGGGGGCCGGCACAGATACGCAGTATTTT
TRBJ1-2 | TRBV5-1 | NA | once | CASSPEPGGPYGYTF | TGCGCCAGCAGCCCGGAACCGGGCGGGCCCTATGGCTACACCTTC
TRBJ2-3 | TRBV6-1 | TRBD1 | NA | CASMPDRGWADTQYF | TGTGCCAGCATGCCGGACAGGGGGTGGGCAGATACGCAGTATTTT
TRBJ2-7 | TRBV10-3 | NA | few | CAIRSGHYYEQYF | TGTGCCATCAGGTCGGGACACTACTACGAGCAGTACTTC
TRBJ2-7 | TRBV23-1 | TRBD2 | once | CASSQMRGGGAYEQYF | TGCGCCAGCAGTCAAATGAGGGGTGGGGGGGCCTACGAGCAGTACTTC
TRBJ2-7 | TRBV4-1 | NA | NA | CASSQDVPGQRRYEQYF | TGCGCCAGCAGCCAAGATGTTCCCGGACAGCGCCGCTACGAGCAGTACTTC